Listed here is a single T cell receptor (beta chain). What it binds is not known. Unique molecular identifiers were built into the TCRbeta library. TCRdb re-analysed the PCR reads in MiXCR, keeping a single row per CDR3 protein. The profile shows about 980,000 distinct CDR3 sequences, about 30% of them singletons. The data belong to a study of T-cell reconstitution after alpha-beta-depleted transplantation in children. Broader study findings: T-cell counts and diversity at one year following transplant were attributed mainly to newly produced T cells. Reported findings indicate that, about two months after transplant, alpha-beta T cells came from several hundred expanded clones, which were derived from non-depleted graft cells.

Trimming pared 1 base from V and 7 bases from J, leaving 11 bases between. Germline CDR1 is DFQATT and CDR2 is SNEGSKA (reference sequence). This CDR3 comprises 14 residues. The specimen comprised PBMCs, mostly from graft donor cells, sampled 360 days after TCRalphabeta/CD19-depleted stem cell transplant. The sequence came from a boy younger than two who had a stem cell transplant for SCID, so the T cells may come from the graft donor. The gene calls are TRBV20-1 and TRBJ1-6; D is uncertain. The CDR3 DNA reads TGCAGTGCTAGAGTCGAACCGGACAATTCACCCCTCCACTTT. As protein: CSARVEPDNSPLHF.